What follows describes a single T cell receptor (beta chain). Each donor had more than 2 ml of blood drawn. The CDR3 totals 17 residues. In germline, CDR1 is SGHDT, CDR2 YYEEEE. The sample is drawn from a study of monozygotic twins with inflammatory bowel disease. Template switching appended UMIs that held a 6-nucleotide sample barcode. For each CDR3 protein, TCRdb gives one entry from its re-call of the 5' RACE reads, without DNA. This sample's table has approximately 140,000 distinct CDR3 sequences. The V and J genes are TRBV5-6 and TRBJ2-2; there is no DNA to check the TCRdb D call of TRBD2. This receptor was identified in a human donor with ulcerative colitis or Crohn's disease, or a healthy co-twin of an affected twin (not recorded which). The source material was blood. The CDR3 region is CASRAPHLAGGTGELFF.